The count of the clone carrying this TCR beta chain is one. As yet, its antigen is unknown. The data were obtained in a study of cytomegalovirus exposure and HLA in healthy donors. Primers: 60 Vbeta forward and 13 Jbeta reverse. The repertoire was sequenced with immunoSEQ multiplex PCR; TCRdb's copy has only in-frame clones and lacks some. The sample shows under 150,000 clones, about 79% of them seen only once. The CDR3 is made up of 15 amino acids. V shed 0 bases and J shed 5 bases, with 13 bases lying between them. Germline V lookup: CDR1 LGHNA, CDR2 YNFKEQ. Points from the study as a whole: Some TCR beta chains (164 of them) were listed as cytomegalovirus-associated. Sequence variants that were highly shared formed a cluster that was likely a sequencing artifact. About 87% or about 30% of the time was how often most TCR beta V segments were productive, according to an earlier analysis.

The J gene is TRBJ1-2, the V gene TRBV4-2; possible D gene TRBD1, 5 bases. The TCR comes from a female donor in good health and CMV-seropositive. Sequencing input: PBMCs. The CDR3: CASSQDYLGVYGYTF. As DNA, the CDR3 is TGTGCCAGCAGCCAAGATTACTTAGGGGTTTATGGCTACACCTTC.